This T cell receptor beta chain was identified during a study of post-analysis software for immune sequencing data (dated by TCRdb to about 2015). With respect to the entire study: The recorded disease courses included relapsing-remitting, secondary progressive and progressive-relapsing multiple sclerosis, and some patients had no subtype annotation. A subset of samples was prepared in parallel using single-end sample barcoding, then pooled and co-amplified after Illumina adapter ligation. The patient repertoires were set against eleven to twelve previously published healthy control repertoires from donors whose ages ranged from about 6 to 26 years. The paper's findings and limits, for the study overall: Significantly lower normalized Chao1 diversity was found in multiple sclerosis patients than in controls, suggesting substantial peripheral T-cell clonal expansion. Significantly higher frequencies in patients than in controls were found for about 5 TRBV segments, including TRBV5-6, TRBV5-1 and TRBV20-1. The control group was slightly older than the multiple sclerosis patient group. Direct clustering with F measure revealed strong co-clustering of samples prepared in the same batch, which led to a batch-effect correction.

Libraries were made using PCR. Sequencing was carried out with an Illumina HiSeq 2500. Unique molecular identifiers were incorporated into TCR beta cDNA libraries to reduce PCR and sequencing biases. Approximately 500,000 cDNA molecules were obtained for every 1 to 10 million input T cells, so each molecule roughly corresponded to one T cell. Patient libraries were prepared and sequenced with the same protocol used for the earlier healthy control dataset. Within a given batch, samples were prepared together, multiplexed and sequenced on the same HiSeq lane. As for the authors' bioinformatics: MIGEC handled the raw barcoded reads, throwing out single-read molecular identifier groups before consensus assembly and CDR3 extraction. VDJtools was used for post-analysis of the clonotype tables, with diversity normalized by down-sampling every dataset to the smallest sample size. In repertoire overlap clustering, CDR3 amino acid sequences, but not nucleotide sequences, were matched to correct batch-related cross-sample contamination. TCRdb reprocessed the public reads (quality trimming at Q25 with fastp, clone calling with MiXCR) and kept in-frame beta chains. Entries are consolidated by CDR3 protein sequence, retaining the most common genes and DNA. V and J calls and clone size were set by TCRdb, not the authors. The sample yields about 430,000 distinct CDR3 sequences; approximately 38% were counted once. The biggest ten clones account for 7.6% of the sample.

To demonstrate the VDJtools post-analysis software, the study profiled TCR beta repertoires from the peripheral blood of about 13 young patients with multiple sclerosis. The multiple sclerosis patients were children and adolescents between about 6 and 16 years of age. The CDR1 and CDR2 encoded by the germline V gene are SGHRS and YFSETQ. The CDR3 contains 15 residues, cysteine and phenylalanine counted. The sequence is cut down to CDR3 DNA, 45 bases in frame from base 1. The germline ends are 17 bases apart after V is trimmed by 4 bases and J by 3 bases. Concerning this clonotype itself: It has no known antigen specificity. One base away there is no much larger clone; base qualities are not given.

The sample was blood. The receptor's source is a girl aged 2-10 years with multiple sclerosis. This sequence uses TRBV5-1 and TRBJ2-7; the D gene identity is not certain. CDR3 sequence: CASSPGPTLDYEQYF. The DNA reads as follows: TGCGCCAGCAGCCCAGGTCCAACCCTTGACTACGAGCAGTACTTC.